Reported below is one T cell receptor beta chain. The sample belongs to a study of blood T cell repertoires in COVID-19. About the research overall: Spain, Italy and the United States supplied samples that represented acute and convalescent COVID-19. Nucleic acid was either cDNA or gDNA, and it came from T cells, B-cell-depleted T cells, or PBMCs.

The CDR3 spans 16 residues. V lost 1 base and J lost 7, with 17 bases in between. CDR1 SGHNT and CDR2 YYREEE come from the germline V gene (reference sequence). In the original analysis: Reference gene primer amplification yielded estimated nucleated cell counts. Sequenced by immunoSEQ multiplex PCR; TCRdb stores in-frame clones only, minus some. V and J calls and clone size follow that table, whereas D and trimming were derived from the DNA. The sample lists over 100,000 clones, approximately 78% occurring once. The V call is TRBV5-4, the J call TRBJ2-2, with D possibly matching TRBD1 (5 bases). This TCR derives from a man aged 65 to 85 with acute or convalescent COVID-19. Material for sequencing was peripheral blood. This CDR3 is CASSLQVQGVVGELFF. CDR3 sequence (DNA): TGTGCCAGCAGCTTGCAGGTGCAGGGCGTCGTCGGGGAGCTGTTTTTT. The variable domain in full, with the rest retrieved from reference TRBV5-4 and TRBJ2-2, is ETGVTQSPTHLIKTRGQQVTLRCSSQSGHNTVSWYQQALGQGPQFIFQYYREEENGRGNFPPRFSGLQFPNYSSELNVNALELDDSALYLCASSLQVQGVVGELFFGEGSRLTVL.